This T cell receptor (beta chain) was sequenced during a study of blood T cells in healthy people across ages. Study details: Capture by template switching was about one barcoded beta molecule per two T cells.

Findings and limits, study-wide: A conclusive naive versus antigen-experienced comparison was prevented by the unsorted PBMCs.

The CDR3 has 15 residues. Between the trimmed V and J ends, which lost 4 bases and 7 bases, there was a span of 18 bases. Germline CDR1 and CDR2: SGHRS and YFSETQ. A second about 6 to 11 cycle PCR used barcoded and J-beta primers. TCRdb analysed the 5' RACE reads with MiXCR anew, one entry per CDR3 protein. The sample contains 730,000 or so distinct CDR3 sequences, 43% of which appear only once. This clonotype was observed a few times. Its antigen is still unknown. The source of this sequence is a woman aged 55-70 years in good health. Input material: blood. This chain connects TRBV5-1 to TRBJ2-1, with D uncertain. In nucleotides, the CDR3 is TGCGCCAGCAGCAACGTCGGAGAGGTTCGGAATGAGCAGTTCTTC. Its protein product is CASSNVGEVRNEQFF.